This T cell receptor (beta chain) was documented in a study of early T cells in non-severe SARS-CoV-2 infection (dated by TCRdb to about 2021). Background on the whole study: Because TCR sequencing was done on bulk RNA from unsorted whole blood, the alpha and beta chains could not be paired.

Overall results and qualifications from the work: VDJdb matching was skewed toward anti-spike CD8 responses, so virus-specific expansions were likely underestimated and private and CD4 specificities were missed.

CDR1 and CDR2 were assigned from the germline V gene as SGHRS and YFSETQ. The CDR3 goes from the cysteine to the phenylalanine over 13 residues. The DNA shown is the 39-base CDR3, in frame from base 1. V is shortened by 4 bases, J by 3 bases, and the region joining them spans 10 bases. This clonotype occurred many times. Its recognized antigen is unknown. There are no base qualities to consult, and no much larger clone falls within one base. A case-control design nested within a healthcare worker cohort in London, UK, was used, with weekly nasopharyngeal swab PCR tests and blood sampling performed. Healthcare workers were enrolled in the week of the UK lockdown, from 23 to 31 March 2020, and were followed every week for up to about 16 weeks. Receptor amplification or capture employed 5' RACE. The sequencing machine was a NextSeq 500. To correct for sequencing error and PCR bias, the TCR library protocol tagged individual cDNA molecules with unique molecular identifiers. Both TCR alpha and beta chains were sequenced, and tight co-correlation was observed between alpha and beta sequence abundances in each sample. The authors' analysis ran thus. V gene, J gene and CDR3 annotation of TCR sequences was performed with Decombinator V4. TCRs were defined as expanded if a significant change between any two time points was detected under a Poisson model with p below 0.0001. TCR abundances were normalised to the total number of TCRs sequenced in each sample and reported as counts per million. MAIT TCRs were defined by TRAV1-2 paired with TRAJ12, TRAJ20 or TRAJ33, and iNKT TCRs by TRAV10 paired with TRAJ18. A search of VDJdb, accessed on 1 November 2021, was run for TCRs annotated to CMV, EBV and SARS-CoV-2, with TCRs annotated for multiple antigens excluded. The public reads were quality trimmed at Q25 with fastp and then assembled into clones with MiXCR by TCRdb, keeping productive beta chains. Every distinct CDR3 protein forms one entry, paired with its most common genes and DNA. What appears here as the V and J calls and clone size reflects TCRdb's work, not the paper's. This sample holds about 30,000 distinct CDR3 sequences; about 3.9% were observed only once. Roughly 8% of the sample rests with the top ten.

The rearrangement combines TRBV5-1 with TRBJ1-1; the D gene is unclear. Sequences were obtained from whole blood. This TCR was recovered from an adult who was a healthcare worker with PCR-confirmed SARS-CoV-2 infection or an uninfected control (not recorded which). The nucleotide sequence is given as TGCGCCAGCAGCGGTGTCAGTGACACTGAAGCTTTCTTT. This yields the protein CASSGVSDTEAFF.